The present TCR beta chain was sequenced within a study of CD8+ T cells in alopecia areata. Study-wide findings and caveats: Researchers report lesional scalp, most notably alopecia totalis/universalis, outstripped normal scalp in clonality.

Trimming left V 5 bases short and J 4 bases short, with 7 bases between. The germline V gene encodes CDR1 MDHEN and CDR2 SYDVKM. The CDR3 consists of 12 residues. Peripheral blood, together with lesional scalp punch biopsies, was collected from alopecia areata patients. This clone was observed a few times. The target antigen is unknown. Reverse transcription of extracted RNA yielded cDNA, which provided the sequencing template. Clones were sequenced by immunoSEQ multiplex PCR, and TCRdb holds only the in-frame ones, with some missing. The sample holds 130,000 or so clones, 45% to 50% seen once. The sample taken for sequencing was NKG2D-low CD8+ T cells sorted from blood. The TCR was taken from a human donor with alopecia areata. V and J are TRBV28 and TRBJ2-3; D is ambiguous. The CDR3 region has the DNA TGTGCCAGCAGTCCTTACGCAGATACGCAGTATTTT. This encodes CASSPYADTQYF.